Below are 12 T cell receptor beta chains sequenced from a single sample in a study of PD-L1 blockade in urothelial cancer. Clones were read by immunoSEQ multiplex PCR, and TCRdb kept only the in-frame ones, dropping some. Of around 69,000 clones in the sample, more than 85% were seen once. The time point here: peripheral blood 6 weeks after treatment start. The source was PBMCs, collected around atezolizumab (anti-PD-L1) treatment. Source of these receptors: a woman over 75 with urothelial cancer.

This sequence joins TRBV27 and TRBJ2-3, with a tentative D call TRBD1 (6 bases). Germline loops: CDR1 MNHEY, CDR2 SMNVEV (reference sequence). Trimming removed 11 bases from V and 2 bases from J, with 14 bases in between. The CDR3 contains 13 residues. CDR3 protein: CASSDRPTDTQYF. DNA for the CDR3: TGTGCCTCCTCGGACAGACCCACAGATACGCAGTATTTT.

The chain links TRBV25-1 to TRBJ2-6; a weak D match, TRBD1 (5 bases). Per germline, CDR1 MGHDK and CDR2 SYGVNS. V was clipped by 4 bases and J by 4 bases, with 14 bases between them. This CDR3 spans 16 amino acids. The CDR3 DNA reads as TGTGCCAGCAGTGGGGCAGGGAAAGCCGGGGCCAACGTCCTGACTTTC. It encodes CASSGAGKAGANVLTF.

The chain has TRBV7-9 and TRBJ2-7; 8 nucleotides agree with TRBD1. V lost 4 bases to trimming and J lost 3 bases; unmatched junction nucleotides: 5. The length of the CDR3 is 14 residues. CDR1 and CDR2 (germline): SEHNR, FQNEAQ (reference sequence). The CDR3 DNA sequence: TGTGCCAGCAGCTCCGGGACAGGTCACTACGAGCAGTACTTC. Translation: CASSSGTGHYEQYF.

The chain has TRBV7-9 and TRBJ2-1, with D perhaps matching TRBD2 (6 bases). V shed 2 bases and J shed 3 bases, with 17 bases lying between them. This CDR3 comprises 17 residues. Germline CDR1 is SEHNR and CDR2 is FQNEAQ (reference sequence). CDR3 coding DNA: TGTGCCAGCAGCTTAATGGTTGGAGTAGCGGACTACAATGAGCAGTTCTTC. This gives the protein CASSLMVGVADYNEQFF.

This clone was found once. The V and J genes are TRBV18 and TRBJ2-6, with D uncertain. The CDR3 sequence is 15 residues long. Germline values: CDR1 KGHSH, CDR2 LQKENI. With 2 bases removed from V and 2 bases from J, the gap between germline ends came to 7 bases. CDR3 nucleotides: TGTGCCAGCTCACCAAGCTACGCTGGGGCCAACGTCCTGACTTTC. Translation: CASSPSYAGANVLTF.

The genes are TRBV6-1 and TRBJ1-2; D remains unclear. Germline V gene data show CDR1 as MNHNS and CDR2 as SASEGT. Trimming stripped 2 bases from V and 8 bases from J, with 9 bases between. This CDR3 comprises 12 residues. In DNA form, the CDR3 reads TGTGCCAGCAGTGAATTTGCACGGGGCTACACCTTC. Translated, it gives CASSEFARGYTF.

The CDR3 loop is CASGLFPDRYNEQFF. CDR3 coding DNA: TGTGCTAGTGGTTTGTTCCCCGACAGGTACAATGAGCAGTTCTTC. The rearrangement links TRBV12-5 to TRBJ2-1; D is possibly TRBD1 (6 bases). Trimming stripped 2 bases from V and 4 bases from J, with 12 bases between. The CDR3 is 15 residues long. Germline-derived CDR1 and CDR2 are LGHNT and FRNRAP. The full variable domain, completed using reference TRBV12-5 and TRBJ2-1, is DARVTQTPRHKVTEMGQEVTMRCQPILGHNTVFWYRQTMMQGLELLAYFRNRAPLDDSGMPKDRFSAEMPDATLATLKIQPSEPRDSAVYFCASGLFPDRYNEQFFGPGTRLTVL.

This clone was counted only a few times. The chain links TRBV7-9 to TRBJ1-1; 10 positions agree with TRBD1. The CDR3 runs 15 residues. The germline V gene encodes CDR1 SEHNR and CDR2 FQNEAQ (reference sequence). Germline trimming cut 7 bases from V and 1 base from J; bases unmatched to any gene: 6. The CDR3 sequence: CASNPRDRGNTEAFF. The CDR3 coding sequence is TGTGCCAGCAACCCCCGGGACAGGGGGAACACTGAAGCTTTCTTT. Complete variable domain (other parts from reference TRBV7-9 and TRBJ1-1): DTGVSQNPRHKITKRGQNVTFRCDPISEHNRLYWYRQTLGQGPEFLTYFQNEAQLEKSRLLSDRFSAERPKGSFSTLEIQRTEQGDSAMYLCASNPRDRGNTEAFFGQGTRLTVV.

The V gene is TRBV5-1, the J gene TRBJ2-7, with a weak D call TRBD2 (7 bases). V was shortened by 4 bases and J by 5 bases, with 16 bases between the two germline ends. Germline V gene lookup returns CDR1 SGHRS and CDR2 YFSETQ. There are 14 residues in the CDR3. The CDR3 sequence is CASSPGGGQNEQYF. The CDR3 coding sequence is TGCGCCAGCAGCCCTGGGGGGGGACAAAACGAGCAGTACTTC. The complete variable domain, with remaining parts taken from reference TRBV5-1 and TRBJ2-7, reads KAGVTQTPRYLIKTRGQQVTLSCSPISGHRSVSWYQQTPGQGLQFLFEYFSETQRNKGNFPGRFSGRQFSNSRSEMNVSTLELGDSALYLCASSPGGGQNEQYFGPGTRLTVT.

The chain combines TRBV27 with TRBJ2-7; 9 bases map to TRBD2. V shed 2 bases and J 7 bases; nucleotides not matched to a gene: 6. CDR1 MNHEY and CDR2 SMNVEV come from the germline V gene (reference sequence). This CDR3 spans 14 amino acids. CDR3 coding DNA: TGTGCCAGCAGTTTAGCGGGAGGGCCTTATGAGCAGTACTTC. It encodes CASSLAGGPYEQYF.

The genes are TRBV5-1 and TRBJ1-2; 9 bases match TRBD1. Germline CDR1 is SGHRS and CDR2 is YFSETQ. Unmatched junction bases numbered 9, after V lost 4 bases and J lost 5 bases. This CDR3 has 15 residues. The CDR3 DNA reads as TGCGCCAGCAGCCAAGGAGGGGACAGGGTATATGGCTACACCTTC. The encoded protein is CASSQGGDRVYGYTF.

The rearrangement joins TRBV19 to TRBJ2-7; 8 positions match TRBD1. CDR1 and CDR2 (germline): LNHDA, SQIVND (reference sequence). The CDR3 runs 15 residues. The ends lost 3 bases at V and 2 bases at J; junction bases unmatched: 6. The chain's CDR3 is CASSIRAGGPYEQYF. CDR3 coding DNA: TGTGCCAGTAGTATTCGGGCAGGGGGCCCCTACGAGCAGTACTTC.